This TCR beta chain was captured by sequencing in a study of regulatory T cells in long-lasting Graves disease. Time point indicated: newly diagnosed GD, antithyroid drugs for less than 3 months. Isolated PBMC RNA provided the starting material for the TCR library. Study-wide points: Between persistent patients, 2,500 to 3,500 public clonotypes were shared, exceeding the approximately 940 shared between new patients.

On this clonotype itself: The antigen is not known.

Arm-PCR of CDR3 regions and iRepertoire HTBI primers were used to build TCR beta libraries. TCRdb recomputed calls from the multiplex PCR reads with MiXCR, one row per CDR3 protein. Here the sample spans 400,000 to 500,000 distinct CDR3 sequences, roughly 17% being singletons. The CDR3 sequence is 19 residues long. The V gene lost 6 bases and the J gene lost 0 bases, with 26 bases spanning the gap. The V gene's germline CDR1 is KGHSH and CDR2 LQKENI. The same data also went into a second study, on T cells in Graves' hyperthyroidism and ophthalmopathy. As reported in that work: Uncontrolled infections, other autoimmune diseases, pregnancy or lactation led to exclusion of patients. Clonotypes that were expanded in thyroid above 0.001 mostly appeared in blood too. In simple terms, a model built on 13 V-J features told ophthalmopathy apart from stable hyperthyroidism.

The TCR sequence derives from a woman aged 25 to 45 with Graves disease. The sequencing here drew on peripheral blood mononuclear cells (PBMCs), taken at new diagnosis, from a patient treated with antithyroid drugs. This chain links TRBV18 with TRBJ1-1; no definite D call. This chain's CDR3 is CASSIDGVFRYAMNTEAFF. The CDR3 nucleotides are TGTGCCAGCTCGATAGACGGGGTCTTCCGATACGCCATGAACACTGAAGCTTTCTTT.